These 26 T cell receptor beta chains were sequenced from one sample in a study of T cell responses to AZD1222 COVID-19 vaccine. The assay was immunoSEQ multiplex PCR, and TCRdb's table has in-frame clones only and misses some. The sample gives 86,000 or so clones, 88% of which show up once; 6.9% is in the top ten. The starting material was peripheral blood, obtained 28 days after the second AZD1222 dose. The receptor set was obtained from an adult who received the AZD1222 COVID-19 vaccine.

About this clone itself: Other DNA sequences in the sample encode the same CDR3. V and J are TRBV4-2 and TRBJ2-3; 8 bases map to TRBD2. There are 17 residues in the CDR3. Germline V gene sequence: CDR1 LGHNA, CDR2 YNFKEQ. With 0 bases clipped from V and 2 bases from J, the junction kept 7 bases outside the gene matches. The CDR3 nucleotides are TGTGCCAGCAGCCAAGATTCGCCTAGCGGGTCCACAGATACGCAGTATTTT. Its protein product is CASSQDSPSGSTDTQYF.

The genes are TRBV6-5 and TRBJ2-2, with D maybe TRBD2 (5 bases). CDR3 size: 13 residues. Looked up from germline, CDR1 is MNHEY and CDR2 is SVGAGI. V gave up 2 bases and J gave up 6 bases, with 7 bases separating them. The CDR3 spells CASSYASPGELFF. CDR3 bases: TGTGCCAGCAGTTACGCTAGCCCCGGGGAGCTGTTTTTT.

The chain is built from TRBV19 and TRBJ1-2, with 9 positions matching TRBD1. Germline loops: CDR1 LNHDA, CDR2 SQIVND (reference sequence). This CDR3 has 15 amino acids. V dropped 8 bases and J dropped 3; count of bases not matched to a gene: 10. The CDR3 protein is CASQKSWDRDYGYTF. CDR3 sequence (DNA): TGTGCCAGTCAGAAAAGTTGGGACAGGGACTATGGCTACACCTTC.

The V and J genes are TRBV24-1 and TRBJ2-1, with 10 nucleotides matching TRBD2. From germline, CDR1 is KGHDR and CDR2 SFDVKD. This CDR3 is built from 17 residues. V shed 3 bases, J shed 3 bases, and the junction held 7 bases outside the gene matches. DNA of the CDR3: TGTGCCACCAGTGATCCCAGCGGGAGGGAGTTCTACAATGAGCAGTTCTTC. Amino acids: CATSDPSGREFYNEQFF.

The CDR3: CASSFTAGNQPQHF. The CDR3 DNA follows: TGTGCCAGCAGCTTTACTGCGGGCAATCAGCCCCAGCATTTT. This chain joins TRBV7-8 and TRBJ1-5; D remains unclear. This CDR3 comprises 14 residues. CDR1 and CDR2 from the germline V gene are SGHVS and FQNEAQ. Trimming took 3 bases from V and 2 from J, leaving 8 bases between them.

The chain uses TRBV18 and TRBJ2-7; maybe TRBD2 (6 bases). The CDR3 is 14 amino acids. V lost 4 bases and J lost 5, with 15 bases in between. The germline V gene has CDR1 KGHSH and CDR2 LQKENI. Written as DNA, the CDR3 is TGTGCCAGCTCACTTCGGACGGGAGCGGACGAGCAGTACTTC. It encodes CASSLRTGADEQYF.

The count of this clone is one. This rearrangement joins TRBV28 to TRBJ1-5; tentative D call: TRBD1 (6 bases). Germline-derived CDR1 and CDR2 are MDHEN and SYDVKM. Trimming removed 1 base at V and 3 bases at J, with 19 bases between. The CDR3 totals 18 residues. CDR3 sequence reads: CASSLFWVDGGFNQPQHF. The CDR3 region has the DNA TGTGCCAGCAGTTTATTTTGGGTTGATGGGGGCTTCAATCAGCCCCAGCATTTT.

The chain employs TRBV6-4 and TRBJ2-1, with D possibly TRBD2 on 6 matching bases. The length of the CDR3 is 15 residues. V was pared by 6 bases and J by 0 bases, with 12 bases between. Per the germline V gene, CDR1 is MRHNA and CDR2 is SNTAGT. The CDR3 DNA reads TGTGCCAGCAGCGCCGTCGGGAGCTCCTACAATGAGCAGTTCTTC. Protein sequence: CASSAVGSSYNEQFF.

The rearrangement links TRBV19 to TRBJ2-5; 7 bases fit TRBD1. The CDR3 has 14 residues. Looked up from germline, CDR1 is LNHDA and CDR2 is SQIVND (reference sequence). The V gene end was trimmed by 5 bases and the J gene end by 2 bases; junction bases not matched to a gene: 5. CDR3 sequence (DNA): TGTGCCAGTAGTTCCCTACAGGGGCAAGAGACCCAGTACTTC. This gives the protein CASSSLQGQETQYF.

The chain has TRBV19 and TRBJ1-5, with a possible D match to TRBD1 (6 bases). This CDR3 contains 17 residues. Germline lookup yields CDR1 LNHDA and CDR2 SQIVND (reference sequence). V was cut by 6 bases and J by 0 bases, with 18 bases left in between. This CDR3 is CASSPRTALYSNQPQHF. CDR3 coding DNA: TGTGCCAGTAGCCCTAGGACAGCTCTTTATAGCAATCAGCCCCAGCATTTT.

This chain joins TRBV5-1 and TRBJ2-2, with a tentative D call TRBD1 (5 bases). The CDR3 spans 16 residues. Germline loops: CDR1 SGHRS, CDR2 YFSETQ. The V end lost 0 bases, the J end lost 4 bases, and 13 bases lay between the germline ends. The CDR3: CASSLVLGVGTGELFF. CDR3 nucleotide sequence: TGCGCCAGCAGCTTGGTATTAGGGGTCGGCACCGGGGAGCTGTTTTTT.

This rearrangement joins TRBV12-3 or TRBV12-4 to TRBJ1-1; 8 positions agree with TRBD1. Trimming cost V 5 bases and J 4 bases; bases outside gene matches: 3. The CDR3 extends over 13 amino acids. The CDR3 region has the DNA TGTGCCAGCAGTAGGACAGGGACCACTGAAGCTTTCTTT. Its protein is CASSRTGTTEAFF.

This chain connects TRBV28 to TRBJ1-6; the match to TRBD1 covers 7 bases. The germline gives CDR1 MDHEN, CDR2 SYDVKM. This CDR3 is 11 amino acids long. V was pared by 5 bases and J by 14 bases, with 3 bases of the junction left unmatched. CDR3 DNA: TGTGCCAGCAGTGGACAGGTTACCCTCCACTTT. Translation gives CASSGQVTLHF.

The chain carries TRBV6-1 and TRBJ2-2; the D gene is possibly TRBD1 (6 bases). From germline, CDR1 is MNHNS and CDR2 SASEGT. This CDR3 has 15 amino acids. Trimming removed 3 bases from V and 6 bases from J, with 14 bases in between. CDR3 region: CASSEGAARAGELFF. CDR3 DNA: TGTGCCAGCAGTGAGGGGGCGGCGCGCGCCGGGGAGCTGTTTTTT.

In its sample, this clone was seen a few times. The gene calls are TRBV28 and TRBJ2-7, with D unresolved. CDR1 MDHEN and CDR2 SYDVKM come from the germline V gene. Between the trimmed V and J ends, which lost 6 bases and 4 bases, there was a span of 13 bases. The CDR3 consists of 13 residues. This CDR3 is CASSGSPFYEQYF. The CDR3 coding sequence is TGTGCCAGCAGCGGATCTCCATTTTACGAGCAGTACTTC.

The chain links TRBV4-1 to TRBJ1-5; D gene ambiguous. V lost 4 bases, J lost 0 bases, and 1 base lay in between. Per the germline V gene, CDR1 is MGHRA and CDR2 is YSYEKL. The length of the CDR3 is 12 residues. The CDR3 DNA sequence: TGCGCCAGCAGCCTTAGCAATCAGCCCCAGCATTTT. Translated: CASSLSNQPQHF.

The genes are TRBV6-5 and TRBJ2-1; a possible D gene is TRBD2 (5 bases). This CDR3 has 14 amino acids. CDR1 is MNHEY and CDR2 is SVGAGI in the germline V gene. Trimming removed 7 bases at V and 0 bases at J, with 10 bases between. CDR3 loop: CASKADSSYNEQFF. The CDR3 nucleotides are TGTGCCAGCAAAGCGGATAGCTCCTACAATGAGCAGTTCTTC.

This clone appeared a single time. The chain uses TRBV12-5 and TRBJ2-1, with D possibly being TRBD1 (6 bases). Trimming shortened V by 8 bases and J by 5 bases, and 13 bases separated the two germline ends. CDR1 is LGHNT, CDR2 FRNRAP, per germline. The CDR3 is 13 residues long. The CDR3 loop reads CASKQGVDNEQFF. The CDR3 nucleotides read TGTGCTAGTAAACAGGGTGTCGACAATGAGCAGTTCTTC.

The chain employs TRBV6-4 and TRBJ2-1; 8 nucleotides align to TRBD2. The J segment lost 8 bases and the V segment lost 3 bases, leaving 6 bases of the junction unmatched. The length of the CDR3 is 14 residues. Germline values: CDR1 MRHNA, CDR2 SNTAGT. The CDR3 DNA reads as TGTGCCAGCAGTGAGGGACTAGGGAGCTATGAGCAGTTCTTC. Residues: CASSEGLGSYEQFF.

This clone was picked up one time. This chain connects TRBV7-2 to TRBJ2-4; the D gene is possibly TRBD2 (5 bases). This CDR3 has 16 amino acids. V lost 5 bases, J lost 4 bases, and 18 bases lay in between. In germline, CDR1 is SGHTA, CDR2 FQGNSA. CDR3 in amino acids: CASSKSPGMEKNIQYF. CDR3 bases: TGTGCCAGCAGCAAAAGTCCCGGGATGGAGAAAAACATTCAGTACTTC.

This clone was detected only a few times. V gene TRBV4-2 combines with J gene TRBJ1-4, with TRBD1 as a possible D gene (5 bases). Trimming took off 1 base at V and 1 base at J, with 22 bases between the two ends. The CDR3 loop spans 20 amino acids. The germline V gene encodes CDR1 LGHNA and CDR2 YNFKEQ. This CDR3 is CASSQGKRDGRLRTNEKLFF. The DNA of the CDR3 is TGTGCCAGCAGCCAAGGTAAACGGGACGGAAGGTTACGAACTAATGAAAAACTGTTTTTT.

The chain combines TRBV4-3 with TRBJ1-5, with D uncertain. Germline CDR1 reads LGHNA; CDR2 reads YSLEER. The CDR3 spans 17 residues. V was trimmed by 0 bases and J by 0 bases, leaving 12 bases between them. The CDR3 protein is CASSQDLTINSNQPQHF. CDR3 sequence (DNA): TGCGCCAGCAGCCAAGATCTTACGATTAATAGCAATCAGCCCCAGCATTTT.

This clone was seen once. This chain joins TRBV6-6 and TRBJ1-6; 9 bases align to TRBD1. J was trimmed by 7 bases and V by 5 bases; bases with no gene match: 6. The CDR3 has 15 amino acids. Looked up from germline, CDR1 is MNHNY and CDR2 is SVGAGI (reference sequence). The CDR3 sequence: CASSPRTGENSPLHF. DNA of the CDR3: TGTGCCAGCAGTCCCCGGACAGGGGAAAATTCACCCCTCCACTTT.

The genes are TRBV15 and TRBJ2-2; no firm D call. This CDR3 region has 16 residues. Trimming shortened V by 1 base and J by 1 base, and 10 bases separated the two germline ends. CDR1 is LNHNV and CDR2 is YYDKDF in the germline V gene (reference sequence). CDR3 in DNA: TGTGCCACCAGCAGAGGTTGGGGAAAGAACACCGGGGAGCTGTTTTTT. Its protein product is CATSRGWGKNTGELFF.

The rearrangement links TRBV25-1 to TRBJ1-1, with TRBD1 matching over 7 bases. This CDR3 contains 16 residues. In germline, CDR1 is MGHDK, CDR2 SYGVNS. Trimming at V came to 1 base and at J to 2 bases, leaving 7 bases not matched to a gene. For the CDR3, the DNA is TGTGCCAGCAGTGAATTCAGGGGGAAGGGAAACACTGAAGCTTTCTTT. It is translated as CASSEFRGKGNTEAFF.

J is TRBJ2-1 and V is TRBV7-3; 7 positions match TRBD1. CDR1 and CDR2 from the germline V gene are SGHTA and FQGTGA. J lost 2 bases, V lost 1 base, and 2 bases had no gene match. The CDR3 extends over 15 amino acids. The CDR3 DNA follows: TGTGCCAGCAGCTTAAGGGGGACAGCCTACAATGAGCAGTTCTTC. It is translated as CASSLRGTAYNEQFF.